These T cell receptor beta chains were read from a single sample in a study of spatial heterogeneity in lung cancer. TCRdb re-derived calls from the 5' RACE reads in MiXCR, one entry per CDR3 protein. This sample has 10,000 to 14,000 distinct CDR3 sequences, with roughly an eighth found just once. Sequenced here: lung tumor tissue, sampled at surgery. These receptors all stem from a female donor with early-stage non-small cell lung cancer. CDR3s include the opening cysteine and the closing phenylalanine or tryptophan. The D gene is left open where the match is weak. For some rows the clone size is stated as once, few or many, or as a class when expanded; others skip it.

clone_size	j_call	d_call	v_call	cdr3_aa	cdr3_nt
many	TRBJ1-2	-	TRBV7-2	CASSLDSNYGYTF	TGTGCCAGCAGCTTAGACAGTAACTATGGCTACACCTTC
medium-sized	TRBJ1-1	-	TRBV10-3	CAISGGEDRWAEAFF	TGTGCCATCAGTGGGGGTGAGGATCGGTGGGCTGAAGCTTTCTTT
many	TRBJ1-2	-	TRBV20-1	CSAETGTRSGYTF	TGCAGTGCGGAGACCGGGACACGCTCTGGCTACACCTTC
many	TRBJ2-3	-	TRBV7-6	CASSSFGQSTDTQYF	TGTGCCAGCAGCTCCTTTGGACAGAGCACAGATACGCAGTATTTT
few	TRBJ1-1	-	TRBV20-1	CSAYTGNTEAFF	TGCAGTGCCTATACAGGGAACACTGAAGCTTTCTTT
medium-sized	TRBJ1-6	TRBD1	TRBV27	CASRTGGFNSPLHF	TGTGCCAGCAGGACAGGGGGGTTTAATTCACCCCTCCACTTT
few	TRBJ2-2	TRBD1	TRBV6-1	CASSEVFQRTGVGLYTGELFF	TGTGCCAGCAGTGAAGTTTTTCAACGGACAGGGGTCGGTTTGTACACCGGGGAGCTGTTTTTT
-	TRBJ2-1	-	TRBV7-9	CASRLRKSSYNEQFF	TGTGCCAGCAGGCTCCGGAAGAGCTCCTACAATGAGCAGTTCTTC
many	TRBJ2-5	TRBD2	TRBV7-2	CASSFTLAGDKTQYF	TGTGCCAGCAGCTTCACTCTCGCGGGAGACAAGACCCAGTACTTC
many	TRBJ1-1	-	TRBV27	CASRIYADTEAFF	TGTGCCAGCAGAATCTATGCGGACACTGAAGCTTTCTTT
-	TRBJ2-7	TRBD1	TRBV6-2/TRBV6-3	CASSSGGYEQYF	TGTGCCAGCAGTTCAGGGGGCTACGAGCAGTACTTC
-	TRBJ2-2	-	TRBV10-3	CAISVLGAGTGELFF	TGTGCCATCAGTGTGTTAGGAGCGGGCACCGGGGAGCTGTTTTTT
many	TRBJ1-1	-	TRBV12-3/TRBV12-4	CASSPLWGRGTEAFF	TGTGCCAGCAGCCCCCTGTGGGGGAGAGGCACTGAAGCTTTCTTT
many	TRBJ1-1	-	TRBV2	CASRLGEATEAFF	TGTGCCAGCAGACTAGGGGAAGCCACTGAAGCTTTCTTT
many	TRBJ2-5	TRBD1	TRBV7-3	CASSFRDRNYQETQYF	TGTGCCAGCAGCTTTCGGGACAGGAACTACCAAGAGACCCAGTACTTC
many	TRBJ2-7	TRBD2	TRBV12-3/TRBV12-4	CASSAGLAGSDEQYF	TGTGCCAGCAGTGCGGGTCTAGCGGGCTCTGACGAGCAGTACTTC
few	TRBJ2-2	TRBD1	TRBV28	CASSLGAGTGFTGELFF	TGTGCCAGCAGTTTAGGAGCCGGGACAGGGTTCACCGGGGAGCTGTTTTTT
many	TRBJ1-5	TRBD1	TRBV6-5	CASRRDRGGNQPQHF	TGTGCCAGCAGGCGGGACAGGGGGGGGAATCAGCCCCAGCATTTT
-	TRBJ2-5	-	TRBV29-1	CSAQETQYF	TGCAGCGCCCAAGAGACCCAGTACTTC
medium-sized	TRBJ1-1	-	TRBV15	CATSSGFHAKNEAFF	TGTGCCACCAGCAGCGGTTTCCACGCCAAAAATGAAGCTTTCTTT
medium-sized	TRBJ1-2	-	TRBV7-2	CASSAGQFPGYTF	TGTGCCAGCAGCGCCGGACAGTTCCCCGGCTACACCTTC
few	TRBJ2-5	-	TRBV10-3	CAISESSETQYF	TGTGCCATCAGTGAGTCGTCGGAGACCCAGTACTTC
many	TRBJ1-5	-	TRBV7-2	CASSLADSPYQPQHF	TGTGCCAGCAGCTTAGCGGACAGCCCTTATCAGCCCCAGCATTTT
many	TRBJ2-1	-	TRBV5-1	CASSLEVGEQFF	TGCGCCAGCAGCTTGGAGGTGGGTGAGCAGTTCTTC
many	TRBJ2-1	-	TRBV12-3/TRBV12-4	CASSLVISGFSYNEQFF	TGTGCCAGCAGTTTAGTTATTAGCGGATTCTCCTACAATGAGCAGTTCTTC
medium-sized	TRBJ2-2	TRBD1	TRBV7-2	CASSLQGTNTGELFF	TGTGCCAGCAGTCTACAGGGGACGAACACCGGGGAGCTGTTTTTT
many	TRBJ2-1	-	TRBV20-1	CSGISIGEQFF	TGCAGTGGGATCTCCATTGGTGAGCAGTTCTTC
many	TRBJ2-1	-	TRBV5-1	CASRFTNLNNEQFF	TGCGCCAGCAGGTTTACCAACCTTAACAATGAGCAGTTCTTC
medium-sized	TRBJ1-1	-	TRBV30	CAWTGKGYTEAFF	TGTGCCTGGACGGGCAAGGGGTACACTGAAGCTTTCTTT
-	TRBJ2-4	-	TRBV3-1	CASSRTDLAKNIQYF	TGTGCCAGCAGCAGGACAGACCTAGCCAAAAACATTCAGTACTTC
-	TRBJ2-3	TRBD1	TRBV5-4	CASSFRDRSRDTQYF	TGTGCCAGCAGCTTCCGGGACAGAAGTAGAGATACGCAGTATTTT
few	TRBJ2-3	-	TRBV11-2	CASSLGGSMTDTQYF	TGTGCCAGCAGCTTAGGGGGCTCTATGACAGATACGCAGTATTTT
few	TRBJ2-5	TRBD2	TRBV4-3	CASSQDGLAGSQTQYF	TGCGCCAGCAGCCAAGATGGGCTAGCGGGGTCACAGACCCAGTACTTC
many	TRBJ2-3	-	TRBV9	CASSVGRGLTDTQYF	TGTGCCAGCAGCGTAGGGAGGGGGCTCACAGATACGCAGTATTTT
-	TRBJ2-2	TRBD1	TRBV7-2	CASSLTGQGAGELFF	TGTGCCAGCAGCTTAACCGGACAGGGTGCCGGGGAGCTGTTTTTT
many	TRBJ1-1	TRBD1	TRBV27	CASSLKGAWESPEAFF	TGTGCCAGCAGTTTAAAGGGGGCGTGGGAGAGCCCTGAAGCTTTCTTT
few	TRBJ1-2	-	TRBV10-1	CASNRGQPGIYGYTF	TGCGCCAGCAACCGAGGACAACCCGGGATCTATGGCTACACCTTC
many	TRBJ1-2	TRBD1	TRBV27	CASTALGRGGTNYGYTF	TGTGCCAGCACTGCCCTGGGCAGGGGGGGCACCAACTATGGCTACACCTTC
few	TRBJ2-1	-	TRBV6-2/TRBV6-3	CASRSAPLEQFF	TGTGCCAGCAGATCCGCTCCCCTCGAGCAGTTCTTC
many	TRBJ2-1	-	TRBV5-1	CASSPERAAGNEQFF	TGCGCCAGCAGCCCGGAACGGGCCGCTGGCAATGAGCAGTTCTTC
many	TRBJ2-2	-	TRBV7-3	CASSRGLGGTGELFF	TGTGCCAGCAGCCGCGGACTAGGGGGCACCGGGGAGCTGTTTTTT
-	TRBJ2-5	TRBD2	TRBV5-4	CASSLVTSGGGYQETQYF	TGTGCCAGCAGCTTGGTCACTAGCGGAGGGGGGTACCAAGAGACCCAGTACTTC
many	TRBJ1-1	-	TRBV20-1	CSARVPGQNTEAFF	TGCAGTGCTAGAGTTCCGGGACAGAACACTGAAGCTTTCTTT